This TCR beta chain is drawn from a study of blood T cell repertoires in COVID-19 (dated by TCRdb to the early 2020s). In terms of the full investigation: The collaborator samples originated in the United States, Italy and Spain and spanned the acute and convalescent phases of COVID-19. The material from the prospective study consisted of cDNA or gDNA derived from T cells, B-cell-depleted T cells, or PBMCs. Subjects who had been exposed to COVID-19, were actively infected with it, or had recovered from it provided the deeply sampled blood TCRbeta repertoires that made up the dataset. A freely available public database, intended as a resource for researchers studying the immune response to SARS-CoV-2, is where the repertoires were released. The samples were drawn from two sources: the first 160 participants of the ongoing ImmuneRACE study, and 950 to 1,500 subjects contributed by 6 global collaborators. Sample metadata almost always included a de-identified subject ID, COVID-19 status, age in years and sex. HLA class I and class II types, where available, came from metadata supplied by the sample provider rather than from assay-based typing.

Summary of the overall study and its limitations: How much clinical and demographic metadata was included differed by source and by participant, and the metadata was provided uncurated.

TCRbeta CDR3 regions were amplified from genomic DNA by means of the immunoSEQ Assay, a bias-controlled multiplex PCR. As for the original processing: Nucleated cell counts per sample were estimated from amplification of reference gene primers within the assay. Sequence reads were collapsed and filtered to measure the absolute abundance of every unique TCRbeta CDR3 rearrangement. For each sample, productive Simpson clonality was calculated as the square root of Simpson's diversity index across productive rearrangements. The table was pulled from immuneACCESS by TCRdb, which kept in-frame rearrangements only. Such tables lose some clones; where checked, under half of the loss comes from unresolved V genes, and the rest has no known cause. The DNA was the basis for D and trimming; V, J and clone size are from that table. This sample comprises more than 110,000 clones, 84% of them detected only once. The ten largest make up approximately 4% of the sample.

Per the germline V gene (reference sequence), SEHNR is the CDR1 and FQNEAQ is the CDR2. Trimming takes 5 bases from V and 4 bases from J, and the germline ends sit 19 bases apart. The CDR3 spans 16 residues, from the cysteine through the phenylalanine. CDR3 DNA only is kept here, 48 bases in frame from base 1. The collaborating institutions used their own protocols to collect whole blood in K2EDTA tubes. For TCRbeta analysis, collaborators shipped samples as frozen whole blood, isolated PBMCs, or DNA extracted from either of those sample types. Remarks on this clone: Its antigen specificity is not known. No much larger clone is present one base from it, and per-base qualities are unavailable.

The source material was peripheral blood. The V and J segments used are TRBV7-9 and TRBJ2-3; tentative D gene TRBD2, with 5 bases matching. The sequence was obtained from a woman aged 60 to 75 with acute or convalescent COVID-19. The CDR3 is CASSDGIKGGADTQYF. The DNA is TGTGCCAGCAGCGACGGGATTAAAGGTGGGGCAGATACGCAGTATTTT.